This entry lists 14 T cell receptor beta chains sequenced from one sample in a study of OX40 agonist ivuxolimab in advanced cancers. TCRdb's copy holds only in-frame clones and misses some; the assay was immunoSEQ multiplex PCR. The sample holds some 45,000 clones, 84% seen once. The sample in question was CD4+ or CD8+ T cells sorted from blood, obtained in a trial of the OX40 agonist ivuxolimab. The receptors shown here come from an adult with an advanced solid tumor such as melanoma, head and neck, liver or kidney cancer.

V is TRBV2 and J is TRBJ2-7, with TRBD1 matching 7 bases. CDR3 length: 16 residues. The ends lost 5 bases at V and 0 bases at J; junction bases unmatched: 10. Germline V gene lookup returns CDR1 SNHLY and CDR2 FYNNEI. The CDR3 here is CASSSRTGASSYEQYF. The CDR3 nucleotides read TGTGCCAGCAGTTCTCGGACAGGAGCGAGCTCCTACGAGCAGTACTTC.

The table lists this clone with a count of one. The chain recombines TRBV6-5 with TRBJ1-6; TRBD1 matches at 10 bases. Germline lookup yields CDR1 MNHEY and CDR2 SVGAGI. CDR3 size: 16 residues. The J segment lost 8 bases and the V segment lost 0 bases, leaving 4 bases of the junction unmatched. CDR3: CASSYSSGTGDSPLHF. The DNA of the CDR3 is TGTGCCAGCAGTTACTCGAGCGGGACAGGGGATTCACCCCTCCACTTT.

V and J are TRBV18 and TRBJ2-7; weak D call: TRBD1 (6 bases). In germline, CDR1 is KGHSH, CDR2 LQKENI. The V end was cut by 5 bases, the J end by 3 bases, with 23 bases between. This CDR3 is built from 17 residues. The CDR3 nucleotides are TGTGCCAGCTCATACCGGGACAACCGGGACGAGCTCTACGAGCAGTACTTC. It is translated as CASSYRDNRDELYEQYF.

J is TRBJ1-1 and V is TRBV5-1; 10 positions match TRBD1. Germline V lookup: CDR1 SGHRS, CDR2 YFSETQ. The CDR3 contains 15 residues. V lost 6 bases to trimming and J lost 3 bases; unmatched junction nucleotides: 8. The CDR3 loop reads CASTRKGTGDTEAFF. The CDR3 coding sequence is TGCGCCAGCACCCGGAAGGGGACAGGGGACACTGAAGCTTTCTTT.

This clone was recorded only once. The chain recombines TRBV29-1 with TRBJ2-7, with D maybe TRBD2 (6 bases). The V and J ends lost 7 bases and 4 bases respectively, with 23 bases between them. Germline CDR1 reads SQVTM; CDR2 reads ANQGSEA. CDR3 length: 15 amino acids. The chain's CDR3 is CSASRGSPRGYEQYF. CDR3 in DNA: TGCAGCGCCTCTAGGGGTTCCCCCCGGGGGTACGAGCAGTACTTC.

The rearrangement joins TRBV7-9 to TRBJ2-7, with D perhaps matching TRBD1 or TRBD2 (5 bases each). This CDR3 comprises 12 residues. Germline-derived CDR1 and CDR2 are SEHNR and FQNEAQ (reference sequence). Trimming left V 5 bases short and J 3 bases short, with 8 bases between. CDR3 coding DNA: TGTGCCAGCAGCCGGGACGGCTACGAGCAGTACTTC. Translating it yields CASSRDGYEQYF.

This chain connects TRBV27 to TRBJ2-3, with D possibly matching TRBD2 (5 bases). With 3 bases removed from V and 2 bases from J, the gap between germline ends came to 9 bases. CDR3 length: 14 amino acids. The germline V gene encodes CDR1 MNHEY and CDR2 SMNVEV (reference sequence). CDR3 DNA sequence: TGTGCCAGCAGTTTGGAGAGGGCCACAGATACGCAGTATTTT. Its translation: CASSLERATDTQYF.

V is TRBV6-1 and J is TRBJ1-2, with TRBD1 identical over 8 bases. The CDR3 spans 14 residues. Germline-derived CDR1 and CDR2 are MNHNS and SASEGT. J gave up 4 bases and V 5 bases, and 6 bases lay outside the gene matches. Here the CDR3 DNA reads TGTGCCAGCAGTCTAATCCAGGGGGCCTATGGCTACACCTTC. Protein product: CASSLIQGAYGYTF.

The rearrangement joins TRBV7-9 to TRBJ2-7; D may be TRBD1 (7 bases). This CDR3 region has 16 residues. Germline V gene data show CDR1 as SEHNR and CDR2 as FQNEAQ (reference sequence). V dropped 5 bases and J dropped 6 bases, with 23 bases sitting between them. For the CDR3, the DNA is TGTGCCAGCAGCGCGGGACAGTCCCCAGTGAATAGCGAGCAGTACTTC. Its translation: CASSAGQSPVNSEQYF.

The chain employs TRBV5-1 and TRBJ2-1, with D unclear. The V and J ends lost 0 bases and 2 bases respectively, with 9 bases between them. This CDR3 is 15 amino acids long. From germline, CDR1 is SGHRS and CDR2 YFSETQ. This CDR3 is CASSLGDAAYNEQFF. CDR3 sequence (DNA): TGCGCCAGCAGCTTGGGAGACGCCGCCTACAATGAGCAGTTCTTC.

The chain uses TRBV19 and TRBJ1-6; D is ambiguous. Trimming left V 2 bases short and J 0 bases short, with 14 bases between. The CDR3 length is 18 residues. Germline V gene lookup returns CDR1 LNHDA and CDR2 SQIVND (reference sequence). The CDR3 region has the DNA TGTGCCAGTAGTATAAACAGAGCACGGAGCTCCTATAATTCACCCCTCCACTTT. Translation: CASSINRARSSYNSPLHF.

V and J are TRBV10-3 and TRBJ1-2, with unresolved D. Germline V gene data show CDR1 as ENHRY and CDR2 as SYGVKD. This CDR3 has 16 amino acids. V shed 11 bases and J shed 0 bases, with 22 bases lying between them. The CDR3 DNA reads as TGTGCCGCCTACTATACCCCTCAGGAAGCTAACTATGGCTACACCTTC. This codes for CAAYYTPQEANYGYTF.

This clone occurred once. V usage is TRBV11-3 and J usage is TRBJ2-3; the D gene is possibly TRBD1 (8 bases). There are 19 residues in the CDR3. The V end was cut by 0 bases, the J end by 0 bases, with 19 bases between. CDR1 is SGHNT, CDR2 YENEEA, per germline. The CDR3 DNA sequence: TGTGCCAGCAGCTTAGAACGGGGGGACAGGCCAGGGAGCACAGATACGCAGTATTTT. Translated, it gives CASSLERGDRPGSTDTQYF.

The rearrangement joins TRBV9 to TRBJ1-6; D is uncertain. The CDR3 has 16 residues. The germline gives CDR1 SGDLS, CDR2 YYNGEE. Trimming took off 0 bases at V and 5 bases at J, with 12 bases between the two ends. The CDR3 DNA reads as TGTGCCAGCAGCGTAGCGCACAGCGTGAATAATTCACCCCTCCACTTT. It translates to CASSVAHSVNNSPLHF. The full variable domain, with the rest looked up from reference TRBV9 and TRBJ1-6, is DSGVTQTPKHLITATGQRVTLRCSPRSGDLSVYWYQQSLDQGLQFLIQYYNGEERAKGNILERFSAQQFPDLHSELNLSSLELGDSALYFCASSVAHSVNNSPLHFGNGTRLTVT.